Presented here are 25 T cell receptor beta chains from one specimen sequenced in a study of T cell responses to AZD1222 COVID-19 vaccine. Libraries were prepared by immunoSEQ multiplex PCR; TCRdb keeps only in-frame clonotypes and omits some of them. Of about 120,000 clones in the sample, more than 85% are singletons; the top ten hold less than 8.5%. The sequenced sample was peripheral blood, obtained 28 days after the second AZD1222 dose. These receptors originate from an adult who received the AZD1222 COVID-19 vaccine.

This chain connects TRBV6-5 to TRBJ2-3; tentative D call: TRBD1 (6 bases). CDR1 is MNHEY and CDR2 is SVGAGI in the germline V gene. This CDR3 is built from 12 residues. The germline V and J ends were trimmed by 6 bases and 11 bases, with 15 bases remaining between them. The CDR3, as DNA: TGTGCCAGCAGCCTTGACAGGATAGTGCAGTATTTT. Translated, it gives CASSLDRIVQYF.

This chain connects TRBV5-8 to TRBJ1-1, with D unclear. V dropped 4 bases and J dropped 3 bases, with 13 bases sitting between them. The CDR3 spans 14 residues. The germline V gene encodes CDR1 SGHTS and CDR2 YDEGEE. CDR3 bases: TGTGCCAGCAGCAAGTCCAACAGTTACACTGAAGCTTTCTTT. Protein sequence: CASSKSNSYTEAFF. The complete variable domain, with remaining parts taken from reference TRBV5-8 and TRBJ1-1, reads EAGVTQSPTHLIKTRGQQATLRCSPISGHTSVYWYQQALGLGLQFLLWYDEGEERNRGNFPPRFSGRQFPNYSSELNVNALELEDSALYLCASSKSNSYTEAFFGQGTRLTVV.

The gene calls are TRBV5-1 and TRBJ1-1; tentatively, D is TRBD1 (5 bases). This CDR3 is 13 amino acids long. Germline V gene data show CDR1 as SGHRS and CDR2 as YFSETQ. Trimming removed 0 bases at V and 7 bases at J, with 10 bases between. The CDR3 DNA sequence: TGCGCCAGCAGCTTGGGGCAGGGTCGTGAAGCTTTCTTT. Amino acids: CASSLGQGREAFF.

This clone occurred a few times. The chain employs TRBV7-9 and TRBJ2-7, with TRBD1 identical over 8 bases. CDR1 and CDR2 (germline): SEHNR, FQNEAQ (reference sequence). The CDR3 has 16 amino acids. Trimming at V came to 3 bases and at J to 0 bases, leaving 7 bases not matched to a gene. Here the CDR3 reads CASSFPPGTGSYEQYF. The CDR3 DNA is TGTGCCAGCAGCTTTCCCCCCGGGACAGGCTCCTACGAGCAGTACTTC. Full variable domain (remainder filled in from reference TRBV7-9 and TRBJ2-7): DTGVSQNPRHKITKRGQNVTFRCDPISEHNRLYWYRQTLGQGPEFLTYFQNEAQLEKSRLLSDRFSAERPKGSFSTLEIQRTEQGDSAMYLCASSFPPGTGSYEQYFGPGTRLTVT.

The V gene is TRBV27, the J gene TRBJ2-1, with 9 nucleotides matching TRBD2. The CDR3 consists of 13 residues. Germline CDR1 reads MNHEY; CDR2 reads SMNVEV (reference sequence). Unmatched junction bases numbered 3, after V lost 8 bases and J lost 4 bases. The CDR3 loop reads CASGLASYNEQFF. The CDR3 nucleotides read TGTGCCAGCGGACTAGCGTCTTACAATGAGCAGTTCTTC.

This CDR3 reads CASSFLPGTRTYEQYF. The CDR3 DNA sequence: TGTGCCAGCAGCTTTCTCCCTGGGACAAGAACCTACGAGCAGTACTTC. This rearrangement joins TRBV11-2 to TRBJ2-7; TRBD1 might be the D (6 bases). CDR3 length: 16 residues. In germline, CDR1 is SGHAT, CDR2 FQNNGV. V was cut by 3 bases and J by 2 bases, with 17 bases left in between.

The V call is TRBV5-1, the J call TRBJ2-2; 7 bases agree with TRBD2. Germline CDR1 reads SGHRS; CDR2 reads YFSETQ. The CDR3 has 14 residues. V lost 7 bases to trimming and J lost 0 bases; unmatched junction nucleotides: 3. The CDR3 spells CASLADPNTGELFF. The CDR3 region has the DNA TGCGCCAGCCTAGCGGATCCGAACACCGGGGAGCTGTTTTTT. The variable domain in full, completed from reference TRBV5-1 and TRBJ2-2, reads KAGVTQTPRYLIKTRGQQVTLSCSPISGHRSVSWYQQTPGQGLQFLFEYFSETQRNKGNFPGRFSGRQFSNSRSEMNVSTLELGDSALYLCASLADPNTGELFFGEGSRLTVL.

The chain links TRBV9 to TRBJ2-7; possible D gene TRBD2, 5 bases. The CDR3 contains 14 residues. Trimming removed 6 bases at V and 2 bases at J, with 15 bases between. Looked up from germline, CDR1 is SGDLS and CDR2 is YYNGEE. CDR3 region: CASTAGPQAYEQYF. CDR3 nucleotides: TGTGCCAGCACCGCGGGTCCGCAGGCCTACGAGCAGTACTTC.

Of note for this clone: Within the sample, other DNA sequences also encode this same CDR3. The DNA for the CDR3 is TGTGCCAGCAGCTTGGGACAGGGATATCAGCCCCAGCATTTT. Residues: CASSLGQGYQPQHF. J is TRBJ1-5 and V is TRBV5-8; 7 positions agree with TRBD1. This CDR3 is built from 14 residues. Germline CDR1 is SGHTS and CDR2 is YDEGEE. J gave up 5 bases and V 0 bases, and 2 bases lay outside the gene matches.

The chain employs TRBV11-3 and TRBJ2-7; a possible D gene is TRBD1 (6 bases). The CDR3 contains 14 residues. The V and J ends lost 5 bases and 0 bases respectively, with 11 bases between them. From germline, CDR1 is SGHNT and CDR2 YENEEA. The CDR3 sequence is CASSGRTASYEQYF. CDR3 coding DNA: TGTGCCAGCAGCGGACGGACAGCCTCCTACGAGCAGTACTTC. Full variable domain (remainder filled in from reference TRBV11-3 and TRBJ2-7): EAGVVQSPRYKIIEKKQPVAFWCNPISGHNTLYWYLQNLGQGPELLIRYENEEAVDDSQLPKDRFSAERLKGVDSTLKIQPAELGDSAVYLCASSGRTASYEQYFGPGTRLTVT.

The chain couples TRBV28 to TRBJ2-7; 12 positions agree with TRBD1. The CDR3 covers 16 residues. J was trimmed by 4 bases and V by 0 bases; bases with no gene match: 4. Germline V CDR1 and CDR2: MDHEN, SYDVKM. In nucleotides, the CDR3 is TGTGCCAGCAGTTTATGGCGGGGACAGGGGGCTTACGAGCAGTACTTC. Encoded protein: CASSLWRGQGAYEQYF.

The chain carries TRBV2 and TRBJ1-4, with 9 nucleotides matching TRBD1. The ends lost 6 bases at V and 7 bases at J; junction bases unmatched: 9. Germline loops: CDR1 SNHLY, CDR2 FYNNEI. CDR3 length: 15 amino acids. CDR3 loop: CASSTHRGPSEKLFF. The CDR3 coding sequence is TGTGCCAGCAGCACTCACAGGGGGCCGTCTGAAAAACTGTTTTTT. The variable domain in full, with the rest retrieved from reference TRBV2 and TRBJ1-4, is EPEVTQTPSHQVTQMGQEVILRCVPISNHLYFYWYRQILGQKVEFLVSFYNNEISEKSEIFDDQFSVERPDGSNFTLKIRSTKLEDSAMYFCASSTHRGPSEKLFFGSGTQLSVL.

The rearrangement joins TRBV23-1 to TRBJ1-1, with D hard to call. TRBV23-1 has ORF status, its function being uncertain. This CDR3 region has 15 residues. The V gene lost 0 bases and the J gene lost 1 base, with 9 bases spanning the gap. The CDR3 nucleotides read TGCGCCAGCAGTCAATCGCCAGGAAAGAACACTGAAGCTTTCTTT. Its protein product is CASSQSPGKNTEAFF.

This clone turned up a few times. This chain links TRBV4-2 with TRBJ1-6; TRBD1 aligns across 9 bases. This CDR3 is 15 amino acids long. The V gene end was trimmed by 0 bases and the J gene end by 8 bases; junction bases not matched to a gene: 2. Germline CDR1 is LGHNA and CDR2 is YNFKEQ. The CDR3 loop is CASSQEWTGDSPLHF. The CDR3 bases are TGTGCCAGCAGCCAAGAGTGGACAGGGGATTCACCCCTCCACTTT.

This chain connects TRBV25-1 to TRBJ1-2, with D unclear. There are 14 residues in the CDR3. V was trimmed by 2 bases and J by 4 bases, leaving 11 bases between them. From germline, CDR1 is MGHDK and CDR2 SYGVNS. The CDR3 region is CASSERAGRYGYTF. As DNA, the CDR3 is TGTGCCAGCAGTGAAAGGGCAGGCCGCTATGGCTACACCTTC.

The rearrangement links TRBV11-1 to TRBJ1-2, with 8 bases fitting TRBD1. This CDR3 contains 13 residues. Looked up from germline, CDR1 is SGHAT and CDR2 is FQDESV (reference sequence). Germline trimming cut 5 bases from V and 4 bases from J; bases unmatched to any gene: 3. The DNA of the CDR3 is TGTGCCAGCAGCCCAGGACAGGGCTATGGCTACACCTTC. It yields the protein CASSPGQGYGYTF.

In nucleotides, the CDR3 is TGCAGCGTTGTGGCCCGGGCAGGGAACACCGGGGAGCTGTTTTTT. This gives the protein CSVVARAGNTGELFF. The chain uses TRBV29-1 and TRBJ2-2; D ambiguous. Between the trimmed V and J ends, which lost 4 bases and 1 base, there was a span of 13 bases. CDR3 length equals 15 residues. From germline, CDR1 is SQVTM and CDR2 ANQGSEA.

J is TRBJ1-2 and V is TRBV19, with D uncertain. CDR1 is LNHDA, CDR2 SQIVND, per germline (reference sequence). The V end lost 3 bases, the J end lost 8 bases, and 16 bases lay between the germline ends. This CDR3 has 14 amino acids. Here the CDR3 reads CASSISDLKGGYTF. CDR3 in DNA: TGTGCCAGTAGTATCTCGGATTTAAAGGGCGGCTACACCTTC. The variable domain in full, completed from reference TRBV19 and TRBJ1-2, reads DGGITQSPKYLFRKEGQNVTLSCEQNLNHDAMYWYRQDPGQGLRLIYYSQIVNDFQKGDIAEGYSVSREKKESFPLTVTSAQKNPTAFYLCASSISDLKGGYTFGSGTRLTVV.

The rearrangement uses TRBV19 and TRBJ1-2, with 7 bases identical to TRBD1. This CDR3 is 13 amino acids long. Looked up from germline, CDR1 is LNHDA and CDR2 is SQIVND (reference sequence). V shed 7 bases, J shed 8 bases, and the junction held 10 bases outside the gene matches. CDR3 coding DNA: TGTGCCAGTACTAGCCAGGGGGTCGACGGCTACACCTTC. It yields the protein CASTSQGVDGYTF.

This clone appeared once. The rearrangement uses TRBV27 and TRBJ2-2; TRBD1 might be the D (5 bases). This CDR3 contains 16 residues. CDR1 is MNHEY and CDR2 is SMNVEV in the germline V gene (reference sequence). Trimming took off 6 bases at V and 5 bases at J, with 19 bases between the two ends. CDR3 residues: CASSLDTTGRTGELFF. As DNA, the CDR3 is TGTGCCAGCAGCTTGGACACCACGGGTAGGACCGGGGAGCTGTTTTTT.

This chain joins TRBV7-9 and TRBJ2-5; TRBD2 matches at 12 bases. V gave up 3 bases and J gave up 2 bases; unmatched junction bases: 1. Germline V gives CDR1 SEHNR, CDR2 FQNEAQ (reference sequence). CDR3 length equals 15 residues. The CDR3 sequence: CASSFLAGGQETQYF. The DNA of the CDR3 is TGTGCCAGCAGCTTCCTAGCGGGGGGGCAAGAGACCCAGTACTTC.

The rearrangement uses TRBV2 and TRBJ2-5, with TRBD2 matching over 16 bases. There are 16 residues in the CDR3. CDR1 and CDR2 from the germline V gene are SNHLY and FYNNEI. Losses at the gene ends were 6 bases for V and 5 bases for J; bases not matched to a gene: 6. The DNA of the CDR3 is TGTGCCAGCAGGGCCCCGGGACTAGCGGGGGGGGAGACCCAGTACTTC. It translates to CASRAPGLAGGETQYF.

This clone appeared once. The rearrangement uses TRBV5-1 and TRBJ1-4; 7 bases line up with TRBD1. V shed 7 bases and J 4 bases; nucleotides not matched to a gene: 10. CDR1 and CDR2 (germline): SGHRS, YFSETQ. CDR3 length equals 15 residues. CDR3 coding DNA: TGCGCCAGCGCTTTAGGACAGGCTAATAATGAAAAACTGTTTTTT. Its translation is CASALGQANNEKLFF.

This sequence joins TRBV7-8 and TRBJ1-1; D remains ambiguous. The CDR3 covers 15 residues. Trimming pared 0 bases from V and 1 base from J, leaving 9 bases between. Germline V gives CDR1 SGHVS, CDR2 FQNEAQ. CDR3 coding DNA: TGTGCCAGCAGCTTAGCTTCAGGTTGGAACACTGAAGCTTTCTTT. It codes for CASSLASGWNTEAFF.

In DNA, the CDR3 is TGTGCCAGCAGTTTAGGAGGGAGTCCCTACAATGAGCAGTTCTTC. This gives the protein CASSLGGSPYNEQFF. The chain recombines TRBV27 with TRBJ2-1, with D possibly being TRBD2 (6 bases). CDR1 and CDR2 from the germline V gene are MNHEY and SMNVEV (reference sequence). V lost 2 bases to trimming and J lost 2 bases, with 10 bases between them. This CDR3 contains 15 residues.